The clone carrying this TCR beta chain showed up just once. The antigen remains undetermined. The data were taken from a study of cytomegalovirus exposure and HLA in healthy donors. About the study: Early release data held approximately 81 million unique TCRs from HLA-typed donors. Genotyping of nearly 400 donors showed that about 84% belonged to the Caucasian-associated ancestry cluster. Study-level results: A classifier reportedly called cytomegalovirus status with high sensitivity and specificity.

The germline gives CDR1 SNHLY, CDR2 FYNNEI. Trimming removed 7 bases from V and 7 bases from J, with 20 bases in between. The CDR3 runs to 14 residues. Use of 60 Vbeta and 13 Jbeta primers characterized the PCR. In the original analysis: Per a later analysis, the number of unique TCR beta chains was some 80 million, of which roughly 11 million were shared. Repertoires were generated with immunoSEQ multiplex PCR, while TCRdb's copy carries only in-frame clones and drops some. V and J calls and clone size are copied from that table; D and trimming were computed from the DNA. This sample has around 130,000 clones, with roughly 66% found just once.

The sequenced sample was PBMCs. This TCR was sampled from a man aged 18-30 years in good health and CMV-seronegative. The V call is TRBV2, the J call TRBJ2-7; TRBD2 might be the D (5 bases). CDR3 bases: TGTGCCAGCAAAGTACCGGACCTTTCGGGGGAGCAGTACTTC. Its protein is CASKVPDLSGEQYF.